This T cell receptor beta chain appears in the sequencing data of a study of T cell repertoires in cytomegalovirus infection. Study as a whole: Indicated by public TCR beta signatures were CMV infection and matching HLA type.

To note about this clonotype: Its antigen is unidentified.

This CDR3 has 16 amino acids. V was pared by 4 bases and J by 4 bases, with 16 bases between. CDR1 is LNHDA and CDR2 is SQIVND in the germline V gene (reference sequence). TCRdb reprocessed the reads with MiXCR, giving one entry per CDR3 protein. In the table there are 65,000 to 85,000 distinct CDR3 sequences, about 30% of which are singletons. This receptor was taken from a human donor in good health (CMV status not recorded). Some clones in this sample may be carry-over from other donors' samples. The specimen comprised CD8+ T cells from cultured PBMCs, sampled from culture after CMV antigen stimulation. This chain links TRBV19 with TRBJ2-2; D may match TRBD1 or TRBD2 (5 bases each). The CDR3 spells CASSTPGPHRTGELFF. The CDR3 region has the DNA TGTGCCAGTAGTACACCGGGACCCCACCGCACCGGGGAGCTGTTTTTT.